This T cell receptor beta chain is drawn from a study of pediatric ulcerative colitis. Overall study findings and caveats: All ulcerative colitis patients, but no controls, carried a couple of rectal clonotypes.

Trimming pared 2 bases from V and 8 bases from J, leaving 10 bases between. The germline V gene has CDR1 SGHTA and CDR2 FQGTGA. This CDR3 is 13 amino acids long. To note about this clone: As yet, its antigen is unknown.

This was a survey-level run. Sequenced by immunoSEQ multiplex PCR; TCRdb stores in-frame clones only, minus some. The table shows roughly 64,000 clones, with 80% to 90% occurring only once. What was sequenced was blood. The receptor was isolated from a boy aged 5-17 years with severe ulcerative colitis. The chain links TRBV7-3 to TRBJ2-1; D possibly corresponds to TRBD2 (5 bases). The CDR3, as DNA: TGTGCCAGCAGCTTATCTCCCGGGGATGAGCAGTTCTTC. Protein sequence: CASSLSPGDEQFF.